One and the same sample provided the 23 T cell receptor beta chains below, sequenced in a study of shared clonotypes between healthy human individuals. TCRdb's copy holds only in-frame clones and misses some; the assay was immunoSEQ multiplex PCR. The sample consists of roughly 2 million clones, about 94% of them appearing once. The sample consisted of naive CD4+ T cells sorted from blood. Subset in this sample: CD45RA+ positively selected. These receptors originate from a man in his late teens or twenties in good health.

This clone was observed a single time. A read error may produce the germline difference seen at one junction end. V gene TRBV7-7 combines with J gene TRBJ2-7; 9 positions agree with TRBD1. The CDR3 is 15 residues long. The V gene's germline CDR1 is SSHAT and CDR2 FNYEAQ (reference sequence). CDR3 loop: CASSPTGGGSYEQYF. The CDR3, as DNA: TGTGCTAGCAGCCCGACAGGGGGAGGGTCCTACGAGCAGTACTTC.

The chain's CDR3 is CASRRYTGELFF. CDR3 bases: TGTGCCAGCAGGCGATACACCGGGGAGCTGTTTTTT. The chain recombines TRBV6-5 with TRBJ2-2; D is unresolved. V dropped 6 bases and J dropped 3 bases, with 5 bases sitting between them. CDR1 is MNHEY, CDR2 SVGAGI, per germline. The CDR3 is made up of 12 amino acids.

The CDR3 protein is CASSQGVVMNTEAFF. DNA of the CDR3: TGCGCCAGCAGCCAAGGCGTGGTAATGAACACTGAAGCTTTCTTT. The gene calls are TRBV4-3 and TRBJ1-1; no clear D. Trimming removed 1 base from V and 0 bases from J, with 9 bases in between. CDR1 and CDR2 (germline): LGHNA, YSLEER. The CDR3 runs 15 residues.

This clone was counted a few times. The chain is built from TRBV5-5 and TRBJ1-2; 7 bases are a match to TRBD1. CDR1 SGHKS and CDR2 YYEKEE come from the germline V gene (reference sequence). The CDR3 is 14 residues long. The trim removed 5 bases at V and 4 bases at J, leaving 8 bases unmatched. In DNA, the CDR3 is TGTGCCAGCAGTTTTCCTGACAGGGCCTATGGCTACACCTTC. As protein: CASSFPDRAYGYTF.

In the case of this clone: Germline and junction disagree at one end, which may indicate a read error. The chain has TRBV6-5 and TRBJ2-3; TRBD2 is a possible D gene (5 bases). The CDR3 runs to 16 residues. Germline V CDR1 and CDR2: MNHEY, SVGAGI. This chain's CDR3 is CASRYSLATLRDTQYF. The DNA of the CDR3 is TGTGCCAGCAGATACTCGCTAGCTACCCTTAGGGATACGCAGTATTTT.

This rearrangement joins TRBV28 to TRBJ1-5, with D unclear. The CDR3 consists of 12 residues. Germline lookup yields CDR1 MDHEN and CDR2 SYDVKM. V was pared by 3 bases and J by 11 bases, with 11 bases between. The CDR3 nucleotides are TGTGCCAGCAGTTTTCAAGCTCTGTCCCAGCATTTT. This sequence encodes CASSFQALSQHF.

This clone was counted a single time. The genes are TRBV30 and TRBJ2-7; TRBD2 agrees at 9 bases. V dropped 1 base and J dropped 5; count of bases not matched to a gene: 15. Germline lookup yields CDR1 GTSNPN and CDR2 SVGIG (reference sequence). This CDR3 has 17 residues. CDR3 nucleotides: TGTGCCTGGAGTGGAGGTAAAGTAGCGGGAGAGAAAGACGAGCAGTACTTC. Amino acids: CAWSGGKVAGEKDEQYF.

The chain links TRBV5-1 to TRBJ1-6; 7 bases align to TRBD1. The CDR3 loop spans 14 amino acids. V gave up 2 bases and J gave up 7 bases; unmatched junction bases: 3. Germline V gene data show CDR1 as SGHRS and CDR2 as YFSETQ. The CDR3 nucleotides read TGCGCCAGCAGCTTAGGGGGCTGGAATTCACCCCTCCACTTT. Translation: CASSLGGWNSPLHF.

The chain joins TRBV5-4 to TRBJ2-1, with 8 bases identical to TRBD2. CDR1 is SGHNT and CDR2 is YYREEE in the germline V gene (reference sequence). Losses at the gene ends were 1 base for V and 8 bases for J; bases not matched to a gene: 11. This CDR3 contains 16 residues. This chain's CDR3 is CASSLSGGRPFDEQFF. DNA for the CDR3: TGTGCCAGCAGCTTGAGTGGCGGGAGGCCATTTGATGAGCAGTTCTTC.

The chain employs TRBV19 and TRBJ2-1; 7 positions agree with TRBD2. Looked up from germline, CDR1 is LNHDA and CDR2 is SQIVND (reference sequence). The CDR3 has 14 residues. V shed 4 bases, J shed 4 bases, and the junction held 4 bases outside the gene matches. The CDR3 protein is CASSRGGYYNEQFF. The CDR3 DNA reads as TGTGCCAGTAGTAGGGGGGGTTATTACAATGAGCAGTTCTTC.

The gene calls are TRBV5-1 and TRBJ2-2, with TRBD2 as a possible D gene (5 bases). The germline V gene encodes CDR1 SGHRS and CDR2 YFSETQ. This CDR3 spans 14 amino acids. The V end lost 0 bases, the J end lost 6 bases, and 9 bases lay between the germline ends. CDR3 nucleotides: TGCGCCAGCAGCTTGGTGGGAGTAGCCGGGGAGCTGTTTTTT. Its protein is CASSLVGVAGELFF.

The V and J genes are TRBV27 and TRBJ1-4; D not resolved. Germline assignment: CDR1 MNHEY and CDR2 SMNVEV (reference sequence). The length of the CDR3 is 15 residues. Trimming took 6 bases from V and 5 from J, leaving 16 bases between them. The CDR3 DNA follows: TGTGCCAGCAGGAAAACAGCGGGCACAAATGAAAAACTGTTTTTT. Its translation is CASRKTAGTNEKLFF. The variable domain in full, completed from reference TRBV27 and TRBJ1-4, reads EAQVTQNPRYLITVTGKKLTVTCSQNMNHEYMSWYRQDPGLGLRQIYYSMNVEVTDKGDVPEGYKVSRKEKRNFPLILESPSPNQTSLYFCASRKTAGTNEKLFFGSGTQLSVL.

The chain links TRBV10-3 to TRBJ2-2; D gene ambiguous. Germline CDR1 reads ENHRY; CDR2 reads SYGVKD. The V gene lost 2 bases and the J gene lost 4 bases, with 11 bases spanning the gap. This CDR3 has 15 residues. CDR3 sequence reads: CAISEPRDFTGELFF. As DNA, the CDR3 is TGTGCCATCAGTGAGCCCCGTGATTTCACCGGGGAGCTGTTTTTT.

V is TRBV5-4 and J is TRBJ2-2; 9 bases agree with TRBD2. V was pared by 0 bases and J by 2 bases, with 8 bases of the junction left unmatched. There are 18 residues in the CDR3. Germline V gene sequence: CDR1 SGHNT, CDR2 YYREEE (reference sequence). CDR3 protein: CASSLGGLAGPNTGELFF. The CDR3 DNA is TGTGCCAGCAGCTTGGGTGGCCTAGCGGGGCCTAACACCGGGGAGCTGTTTTTT.

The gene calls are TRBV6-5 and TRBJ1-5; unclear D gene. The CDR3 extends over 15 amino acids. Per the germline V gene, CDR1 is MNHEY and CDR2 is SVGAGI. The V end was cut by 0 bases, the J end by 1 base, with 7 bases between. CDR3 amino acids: CASSYSPQSNQPQHF. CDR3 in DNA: TGTGCCAGCAGTTACTCCCCCCAGAGCAATCAGCCCCAGCATTTT.

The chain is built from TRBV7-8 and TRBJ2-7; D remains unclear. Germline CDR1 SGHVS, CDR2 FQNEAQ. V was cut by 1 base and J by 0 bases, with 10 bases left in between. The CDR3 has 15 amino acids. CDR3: CASSLDRSISYEQYF. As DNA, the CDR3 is TGTGCCAGCAGCTTAGACAGATCGATCTCCTACGAGCAGTACTTC.

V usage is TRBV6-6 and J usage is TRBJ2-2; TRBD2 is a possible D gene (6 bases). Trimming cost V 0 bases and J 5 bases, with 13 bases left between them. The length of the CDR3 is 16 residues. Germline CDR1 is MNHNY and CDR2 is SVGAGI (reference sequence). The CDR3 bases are TGTGCCAGCAGTTACTCTACGACTAGAGGGACCGGGGAGCTGTTTTTT. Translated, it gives CASSYSTTRGTGELFF.

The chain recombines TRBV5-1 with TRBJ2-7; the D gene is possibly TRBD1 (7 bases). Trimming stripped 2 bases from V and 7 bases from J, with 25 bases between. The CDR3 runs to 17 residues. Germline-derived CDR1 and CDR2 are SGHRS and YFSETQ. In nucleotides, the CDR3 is TGCGCCAGCAGCTTCGGACAGGACACGGGACTCGGCGCTGAGCAGTACTTC. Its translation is CASSFGQDTGLGAEQYF.

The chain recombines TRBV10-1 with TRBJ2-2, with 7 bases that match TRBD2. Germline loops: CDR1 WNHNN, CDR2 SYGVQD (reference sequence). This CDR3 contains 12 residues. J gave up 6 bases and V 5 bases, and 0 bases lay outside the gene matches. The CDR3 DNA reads TGCGCCAGCAGTAGCGGGGCCGGGGAGCTGTTTTTT. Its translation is CASSSGAGELFF.

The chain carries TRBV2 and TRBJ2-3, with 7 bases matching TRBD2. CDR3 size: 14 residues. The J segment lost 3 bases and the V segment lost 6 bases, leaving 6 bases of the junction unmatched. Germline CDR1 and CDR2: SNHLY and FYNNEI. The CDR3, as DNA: TGTGCCAGCAGCACCACTAGCGTAACAGATACGCAGTATTTT. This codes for CASSTTSVTDTQYF.

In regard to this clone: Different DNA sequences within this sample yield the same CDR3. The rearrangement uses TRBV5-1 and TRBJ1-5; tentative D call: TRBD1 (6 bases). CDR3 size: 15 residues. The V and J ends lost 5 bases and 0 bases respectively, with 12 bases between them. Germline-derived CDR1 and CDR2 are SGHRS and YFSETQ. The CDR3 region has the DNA TGCGCCAGCAGTCTACAGGGCTATAGCAATCAGCCCCAGCATTTT. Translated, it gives CASSLQGYSNQPQHF.

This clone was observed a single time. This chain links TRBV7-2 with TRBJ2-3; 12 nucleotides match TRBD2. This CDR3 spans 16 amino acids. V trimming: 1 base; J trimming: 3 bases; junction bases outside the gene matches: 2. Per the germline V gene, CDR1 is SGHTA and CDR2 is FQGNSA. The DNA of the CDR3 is TGTGCCAGCAGCTTAGTGCTAGCGGGAGGGACAGATACGCAGTATTTT. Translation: CASSLVLAGGTDTQYF.

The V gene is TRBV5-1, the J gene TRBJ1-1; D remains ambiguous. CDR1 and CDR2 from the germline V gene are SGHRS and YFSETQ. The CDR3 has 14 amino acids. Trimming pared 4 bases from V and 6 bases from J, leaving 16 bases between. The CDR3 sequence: CASSPLSGTAEAFF. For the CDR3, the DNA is TGCGCCAGCAGCCCCCTATCCGGAACGGCTGAAGCTTTCTTT.